A single T cell receptor (beta chain) is shown here with its context. Its antigen remains unidentified. The data belong to a study of shared clonotypes between healthy human individuals. About the study: The study drew on a couple of women and a few men aged 18 to 49 as donors.

Per sorted-subset replicate PCR, input was 150 to 250 ng DNA, representing tens of thousands of T cell genomes. Clones were sequenced by immunoSEQ multiplex PCR, and TCRdb holds only the in-frame ones, with some missing. The data show around 2.5 million clones, roughly 93% seen once. Germline CDR1 is SGHTA and CDR2 is FQGTGA. The CDR3 covers 13 residues. V was pared by 2 bases and J by 5 bases, with 10 bases between. Study-wide results and limits: Across several donors, naive CD4 shared 5% to 6%, naive CD8 more than 3%, memory CD4 about 2.5%, memory CD8 roughly 0.37%.

The origin of this receptor is a man aged 18 to 30 in good health. Some clones in this sample may be carry-over from other donors' samples. Sequencing input: naive CD4+ T cells from PBMCs. Subset specified: CD45RA+ positively selected. The chain employs TRBV7-3 and TRBJ2-7; perhaps TRBD2 as D (5 bases). Here the CDR3 DNA reads TGTGCCAGCAGCTTAGTTTGGCGGGACGAGCAGTACTTC. Amino acids: CASSLVWRDEQYF.